This paragraph covers one T cell receptor (beta chain) sequence. In the study's own analysis: By means of reference gene primer amplification, nucleated cell counts were estimated. Measured with immunoSEQ multiplex PCR; TCRdb has only the in-frame clones, and not every one. V and J calls and clone size are as listed in that table; D and trimming were resolved from the DNA. The table has more than 200,000 clones, about 85% seen once. The data were obtained in a study of blood T cell repertoires in COVID-19. In germline, CDR1 is KGHSH, CDR2 LQKENI. V shed 0 bases and J shed 2 bases, with 6 bases lying between them. There are 14 residues in the CDR3.

This sequence originates from a man aged 70 or older with acute or convalescent COVID-19. The genes are TRBV18 and TRBJ2-3; no reliable D call. The sequencing input was peripheral blood. CDR3 in amino acids: CASSPPENTDTQYF. The CDR3 DNA sequence: TGTGCCAGCTCACCACCAGAGAACACAGATACGCAGTATTTT.